This T cell receptor beta chain appears in the sequencing data of a study of monozygotic twins with inflammatory bowel disease. On this clonotype itself: Its antigen is unknown.

Eight separate reactions for every sample produced the cDNA. Reprocessing the 5' RACE reads, TCRdb reports a single entry for every CDR3 protein and omits DNA. The sample data list about 160,000 distinct CDR3 sequences. The study's findings and limits: Especially with disease activity, IBD patients had fewer clonotypes in common with others than healthy twins did. Among IBD patients, TCRbeta diversity (inverse Simpson) was lower than in healthy co-twins.

The germline gives CDR1 SGHDT, CDR2 YYEEEE. The CDR3 has 13 residues. The origin of this receptor is a human donor with ulcerative colitis or Crohn's disease, or a healthy co-twin of an affected twin (not recorded which). V is TRBV5-6 and J is TRBJ2-5; absent DNA, TCRdb's TRBD1 call cannot be checked. Sequencing was done on a sample of blood. Here the CDR3 reads CASSFRVEETQYF.